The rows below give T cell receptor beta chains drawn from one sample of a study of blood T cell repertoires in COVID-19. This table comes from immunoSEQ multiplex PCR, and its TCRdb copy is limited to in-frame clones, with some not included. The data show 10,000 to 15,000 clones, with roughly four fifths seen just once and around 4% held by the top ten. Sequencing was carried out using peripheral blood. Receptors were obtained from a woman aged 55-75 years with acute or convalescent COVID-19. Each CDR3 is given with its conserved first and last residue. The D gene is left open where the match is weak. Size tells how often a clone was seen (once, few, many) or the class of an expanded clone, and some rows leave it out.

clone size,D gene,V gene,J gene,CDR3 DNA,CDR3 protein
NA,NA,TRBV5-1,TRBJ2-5,TGCGCCAGCAGCTTGGGATCGCGGGAAGAGACCCAGTACTTC,CASSLGSREETQYF
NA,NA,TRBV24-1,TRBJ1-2,TGTGCCACCAGTGACCCGGACTTCTATGGCTACACCTTC,CATSDPDFYGYTF
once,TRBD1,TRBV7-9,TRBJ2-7,TGTGCCAGCAGCTTAGAGGGGACAGGGGGCGAGCAGTACTTC,CASSLEGTGGEQYF
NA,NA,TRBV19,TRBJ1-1,TGTGCCAGTAGTATACAGGGATTTAACACTGAAGCTTTCTTT,CASSIQGFNTEAFF
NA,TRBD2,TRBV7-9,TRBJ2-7,TGTGCCAGCAGCTCATCGACTAGCGGGGGACCCCACTACGAGCAGTACTTC,CASSSSTSGGPHYEQYF
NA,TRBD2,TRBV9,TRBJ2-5,TGTGCCAGCAGCACGGGACTAGTGGATCACCAAGAGACCCAGTACTTC,CASSTGLVDHQETQYF
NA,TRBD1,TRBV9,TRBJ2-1,TGTGCCAGCAGCCTTCAGGGGGCACATGAGCAGTTCTTC,CASSLQGAHEQFF
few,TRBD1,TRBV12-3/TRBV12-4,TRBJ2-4,TGTGCCAGCAGGGGCGACAGGGAGATTCAGTACTTC,CASRGDREIQYF
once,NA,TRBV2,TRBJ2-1,TGTGCCAGCGGCCGAGCGGAATACAATGAGCAGTTCTTC,CASGRAEYNEQFF
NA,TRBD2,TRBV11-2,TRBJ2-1,TGTGCCAGCAGCTTCCCTAGCGGGGGGTTGAGCTCCTACAATGAGCAGTTCTTC,CASSFPSGGLSSYNEQFF
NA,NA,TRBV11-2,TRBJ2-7,TGTGCCAGCAGCTTAGTACTCGGAGGGTTTTCCTACGAGCAGTACTTC,CASSLVLGGFSYEQYF
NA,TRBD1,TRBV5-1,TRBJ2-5,TGCGCCAGCAGCCAAACAGGGGACCTTTCGGAGACCCAGTACTTC,CASSQTGDLSETQYF
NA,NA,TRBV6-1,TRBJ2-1,TGTGCCAGCAGTGACAATTTATCGGTAGGGAGATTACTGGTCCGCAATGAGCAGTTCTTC,CASSDNLSVGRLLVRNEQFF
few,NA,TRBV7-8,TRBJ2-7,TGTGCCAGCAGCCATTCTTACGAGCAGTACTTC,CASSHSYEQYF
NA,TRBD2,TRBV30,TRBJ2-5,TGTGCCTGGAGTGTCTTGGGACTAGCACAAGAGACCCAGTACTTC,CAWSVLGLAQETQYF
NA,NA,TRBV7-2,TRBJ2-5,TGTGCCAGCAGCTCTCCTTTAGATGAGACCCAGTACTTC,CASSSPLDETQYF
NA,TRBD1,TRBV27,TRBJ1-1,TGTGCCAGCAGCCAGGGGGGTTTGAACACTGAAGCTTTCTTT,CASSQGGLNTEAFF
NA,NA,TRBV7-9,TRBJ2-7,TGTGCCAGCAGCTTTATAGTTAGCGAGCAGTACTTC,CASSFIVSEQYF
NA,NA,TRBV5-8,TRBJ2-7,TGTGCCAGCAGCTACCGGGAACAGACCCTATCCTACGAGCAGTACTTC,CASSYREQTLSYEQYF
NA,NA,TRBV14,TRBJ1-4,TGTGCCAGCAGCCGTCTAGCGGACAGATTTGAAAAACTGTTTTTT,CASSRLADRFEKLFF
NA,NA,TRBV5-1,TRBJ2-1,TGCGCCAGCAAGGACAGCTCCTACAATGAGCAGTTCTTC,CASKDSSYNEQFF
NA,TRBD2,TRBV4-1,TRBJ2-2,TGCGCCAGCAGCCAAGTGCCCGGGGCTAGCGGTCTCACCGGGGAGCTGTTTTTT,CASSQVPGASGLTGELFF
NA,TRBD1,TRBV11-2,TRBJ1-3,TGTGCCAGCAGTCGACCCACAGGGGCGGCTGGAAACACCATATATTTT,CASSRPTGAAGNTIYF